The source of this TCR beta chain is a study of T cells in pancreatic ductal adenocarcinoma. Notes on the study in general: Tumor-versus-blood clonality comparisons may be biased toward lower tumor diversity.

By proportion, this clone is medium-sized. The antigen is not known. Libraries were prepared by immunoSEQ multiplex PCR; TCRdb keeps only in-frame clonotypes and omits some of them. The sample holds over 8,500 clones, approximately 67% seen once. The selected patients with pancreatic ductal adenocarcinoma had surgery but no neoadjuvant therapy. The TCR originated in a human donor with pancreatic ductal adenocarcinoma. Material: pancreatic tumor tissue.

The CDR3 loop is CASREQGATNEKLFF. In DNA form, the CDR3 reads TGCGCCAGCAGGGAACAGGGGGCGACTAATGAAAAACTGTTTTTT. The chain couples TRBV4-1 to TRBJ1-4, with 9 bases fitting TRBD1. Trimming at V came to 6 bases and at J to 2 bases, leaving 4 bases not matched to a gene. CDR1 and CDR2 from the germline V gene are MGHRA and YSYEKL. The CDR3 extends over 15 amino acids.